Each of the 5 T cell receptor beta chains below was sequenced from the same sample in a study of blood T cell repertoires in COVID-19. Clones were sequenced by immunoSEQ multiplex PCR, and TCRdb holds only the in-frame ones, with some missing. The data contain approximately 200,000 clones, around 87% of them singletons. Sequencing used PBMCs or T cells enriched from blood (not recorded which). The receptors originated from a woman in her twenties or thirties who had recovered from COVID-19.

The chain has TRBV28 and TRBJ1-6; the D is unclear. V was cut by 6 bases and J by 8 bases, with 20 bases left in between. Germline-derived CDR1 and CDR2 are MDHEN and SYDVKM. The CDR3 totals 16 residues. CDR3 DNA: TGTGCCAGCAGGACCTACAGCGGCAACGTTGATTCACCCCTCCACTTT. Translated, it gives CASRTYSGNVDSPLHF.

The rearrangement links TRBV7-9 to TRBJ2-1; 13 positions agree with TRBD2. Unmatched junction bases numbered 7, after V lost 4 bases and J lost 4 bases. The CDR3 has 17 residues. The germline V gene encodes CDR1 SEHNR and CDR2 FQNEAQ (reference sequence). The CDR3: CASSSQTSGGFYNEQFF. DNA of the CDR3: TGTGCCAGCAGCTCCCAGACTAGCGGGGGGTTTTACAATGAGCAGTTCTTC.

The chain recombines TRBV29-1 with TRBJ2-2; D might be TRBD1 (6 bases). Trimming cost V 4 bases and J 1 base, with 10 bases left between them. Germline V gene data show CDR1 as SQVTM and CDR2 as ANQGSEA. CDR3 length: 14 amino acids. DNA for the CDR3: TGCAGCGTTGCAGGGGCCCTGAACACCGGGGAGCTGTTTTTT. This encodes CSVAGALNTGELFF.

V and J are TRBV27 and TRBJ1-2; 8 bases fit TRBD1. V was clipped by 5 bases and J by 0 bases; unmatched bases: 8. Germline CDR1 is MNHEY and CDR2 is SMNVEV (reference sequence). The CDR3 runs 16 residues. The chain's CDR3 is CASSPGQGSTNYGYTF. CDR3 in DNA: TGTGCCAGCAGTCCCGGACAGGGATCGACTAACTATGGCTACACCTTC.

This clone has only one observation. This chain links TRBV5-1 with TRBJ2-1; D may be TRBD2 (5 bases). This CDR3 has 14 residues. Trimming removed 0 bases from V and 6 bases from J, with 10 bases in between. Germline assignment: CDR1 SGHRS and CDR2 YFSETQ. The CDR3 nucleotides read TGCGCCAGCAGCTTGGCGAGAGGGAGCAATGAGCAGTTCTTC. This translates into CASSLARGSNEQFF.